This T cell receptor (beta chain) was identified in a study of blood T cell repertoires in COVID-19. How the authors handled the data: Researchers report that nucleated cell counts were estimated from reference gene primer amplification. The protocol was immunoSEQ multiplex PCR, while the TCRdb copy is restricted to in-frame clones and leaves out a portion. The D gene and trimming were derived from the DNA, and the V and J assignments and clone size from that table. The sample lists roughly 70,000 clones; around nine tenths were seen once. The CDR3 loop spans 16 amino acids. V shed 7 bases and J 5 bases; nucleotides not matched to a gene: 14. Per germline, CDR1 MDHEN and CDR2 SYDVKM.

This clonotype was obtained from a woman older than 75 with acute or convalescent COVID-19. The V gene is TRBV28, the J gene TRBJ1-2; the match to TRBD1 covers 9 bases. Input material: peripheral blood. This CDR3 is CASMVETGQGAYGYTF. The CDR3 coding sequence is TGTGCCAGCATGGTGGAGACGGGACAGGGAGCGTATGGCTACACCTTC.